Included here is one T cell receptor beta chain sequence, with context. The same CDR3 arises from other DNA sequences in this sample as well. The CDR3 is 13 residues long. V lost 0 bases, J lost 3 bases, and 6 bases lay in between. Germline V gene lookup returns CDR1 LGHNA and CDR2 YSLEER. The sample is drawn from a study of cytomegalovirus exposure and HLA in healthy donors. In the PCR, 60 Vbeta and 13 Jbeta primers were used. The table came from immunoSEQ multiplex PCR; TCRdb's copy has only in-frame clones and leaves some out. This table holds 160,000 or so clones, roughly 80% found once. This chain joins TRBV4-3 and TRBJ2-7; D unresolved. The sequenced sample was PBMCs. This TCR came from a male donor in good health and CMV-seropositive. The CDR3 DNA follows: TGCGCCAGCAGCCAAGATAGAAGCTACGAGCAGTACTTC. This gives the protein CASSQDRSYEQYF.